The source of this T cell receptor (beta chain) is a study of blood T cell repertoires in COVID-19. Germline-derived CDR1 and CDR2 are MDHEN and SYDVKM. With 3 bases removed from V and 0 bases from J, the gap between germline ends came to 3 bases. The CDR3 has 14 amino acids. Assay used: immunoSEQ multiplex PCR; TCRdb lists only in-frame clones, some missing. The sample carries about 120,000 clones, 85% recorded once. V and J are TRBV28 and TRBJ1-6; D gene unclear. Sample: peripheral blood. This receptor was obtained from a man at least 80 years old with acute or convalescent COVID-19. CDR3 coding DNA: TGTGCCAGCAGTTTCAGCTCCTATAATTCACCCCTCCACTTT. Encoded protein: CASSFSSYNSPLHF.